The rows below give T cell receptor beta chains drawn from one sample of a study of cytomegalovirus exposure and HLA in healthy donors. Some clones are missing from TCRdb's copy, which holds only in-frame ones; the method was immunoSEQ multiplex PCR. The repertoire includes over 200,000 clones, about 85% of them detected once, and 1% to 1.5% sits in the top ten. The source material was PBMCs. These receptors all come from a human donor in good health. CDR3s include the opening cysteine and the closing phenylalanine or tryptophan. A D gene is named only where the DNA matches it firmly. The size entry is marked missing in some rows and otherwise reads once, few, many or a size class.

d_gene,abundance,j_gene,v_gene,CDR3aa,CDR3nt
TRBD1,.,TRBJ2-5,TRBV10-3,CAIRTGGRGPTKETQYF,TGTGCCATCAGGACAGGGGGCAGGGGACCAACAAAAGAGACCCAGTACTTC
.,once,TRBJ2-5,TRBV9,CASSVKALHQETQYF,TGTGCCAGCAGCGTAAAAGCTCTACACCAAGAGACCCAGTACTTC
TRBD1,.,TRBJ1-2,TRBV28,CASSPSGQGYYGYTF,TGTGCCAGCAGTCCCTCGGGACAGGGATACTATGGCTACACCTTC
.,.,TRBJ2-3,TRBV6-6,CASSYSPGSSTDTQYF,TGTGCCAGCAGTTACTCTCCGGGATCTAGCACAGATACGCAGTATTTT
.,once,TRBJ2-7,TRBV5-1,CASSWDNYEQYF,TGCGCCAGCAGCTGGGACAACTACGAGCAGTACTTC
.,once,TRBJ1-1,TRBV19,CASSKQGAAFF,TGTGCCAGTAGTAAACAGGGAGCAGCTTTCTTT
.,.,TRBJ2-3,TRBV7-3,CASSQGWGDTQYF,TGTGCCAGCAGCCAGGGATGGGGAGATACGCAGTATTTT
.,.,TRBJ2-5,TRBV27,CASSLMSENQETQYF,TGTGCCAGCAGTTTAATGAGTGAGAACCAAGAGACCCAGTACTTC
TRBD2,.,TRBJ2-3,TRBV5-4,CASGRENLGDTQYF,TGTGCCAGCGGGCGGGAGAACCTCGGAGATACGCAGTATTTT
TRBD2,.,TRBJ2-5,TRBV7-3,CASSLGTLAGDLETQYF,TGTGCCAGCAGCTTAGGGACACTAGCGGGAGATCTGGAGACCCAGTACTTC
TRBD1,.,TRBJ2-7,TRBV7-2,CASSRPGGRTAYEQYF,TGTGCCAGCAGCCGCCCAGGGGGCAGGACGGCCTACGAGCAGTACTTC
.,.,TRBJ1-2,TRBV5-4,CASSLEAGRYGYTF,TGTGCCAGCAGCTTGGAGGCAGGCCGCTATGGCTACACCTTC
.,.,TRBJ1-3,TRBV9,CASDPSGAGNTIYF,TGTGCCAGCGACCCATCTGGAGCTGGAAACACCATATATTTT
TRBD2,.,TRBJ2-3,TRBV19,CASRVAGGPTTQYF,TGTGCCAGTAGAGTAGCGGGAGGGCCCACTACGCAGTATTTT
.,.,TRBJ1-1,TRBV19,CASSMFGGAAFF,TGTGCCAGTAGTATGTTTGGGGGCGCAGCTTTCTTT
TRBD2,.,TRBJ2-5,TRBV9,CASSVGRVLAGGRETQYF,TGTGCCAGCAGCGTAGGTAGGGTCCTAGCGGGAGGCCGAGAGACCCAGTACTTC
TRBD1,.,TRBJ2-1,TRBV5-1,CASSLLAGTGLGEQFF,TGCGCCAGCAGCTTGTTGGCCGGGACAGGGCTGGGAGAGCAGTTCTTC
.,.,TRBJ1-2,TRBV7-9,CASSLARYNYGYTF,TGTGCCAGCAGCTTAGCGAGGTATAACTATGGCTACACCTTC
TRBD1,once,TRBJ2-7,TRBV7-9,CASSITPGTGTHEQYF,TGTGCCAGCAGCATTACCCCCGGGACAGGGACTCACGAGCAGTACTTC
TRBD1,.,TRBJ1-5,TRBV10-3,CAIQGAGNQPQHF,TGTGCCATTCAGGGGGCTGGGAATCAGCCCCAGCATTTT
.,.,TRBJ2-1,TRBV5-1,CASSLLFDNEQFF,TGCGCCAGCAGCTTGTTATTCGACAATGAGCAGTTCTTC
.,.,TRBJ1-5,TRBV7-2,CASSPRTGNQPQPQHF,TGTGCCAGCAGCCCCCGCACGGGAAATCAGCCCCAGCCCCAGCATTTT
.,.,TRBJ2-5,TRBV7-2,CASSPRLARETQYF,TGTGCCAGCAGCCCCCGTCTAGCGAGAGAGACCCAGTACTTC
.,.,TRBJ2-3,TRBV4-2,CASSQAGGNTQYF,TGTGCCAGCAGCCAAGCAGGAGGAAATACGCAGTATTTT
.,.,TRBJ2-2,TRBV7-9,CASSLDVAEANTGELFF,TGTGCCAGCAGCTTAGACGTAGCGGAGGCGAACACCGGGGAGCTGTTTTTT
.,.,TRBJ2-3,TRBV7-9,CASSLVTVSDTQYF,TGTGCCAGCAGCTTAGTGACAGTGTCAGATACGCAGTATTTT
TRBD2,.,TRBJ2-2,TRBV19,CATSKLAGLNTGELFF,TGTGCCACCTCAAAACTAGCGGGTCTTAACACCGGGGAGCTGTTTTTT
.,few,TRBJ1-1,TRBV6-5,CASSSLGGPDTEAFF,TGTGCCAGCAGCTCCCTGGGGGGGCCCGACACTGAAGCTTTCTTT
TRBD2,.,TRBJ2-7,TRBV2,CASSTSVYEQYF,TGTGCCAGCAGTACTAGCGTCTACGAGCAGTACTTC
TRBD1,.,TRBJ1-2,TRBV5-4,CASTRTGTNYGYTF,TGTGCCAGCACCAGGACAGGGACAAACTATGGCTACACCTTC
.,.,TRBJ2-1,TRBV7-9,CSSSLEPLEPEDEQFF,TGTTCCAGCAGCTTAGAGCCGTTGGAGCCCGAGGATGAGCAGTTCTTC
.,once,TRBJ1-5,TRBV27,CASSTASNQPQHF,TGTGCCAGCAGTACAGCTAGCAATCAGCCCCAGCATTTT
.,once,TRBJ2-7,TRBV18,CASSHHPADNPEEAPSYEQYF,TGTGCCAGCTCACATCACCCTGCGGACAACCCCGAAGAGGCTCCGTCCTACGAGCAGTACTTC
.,few,TRBJ1-5,TRBV2,CASKGSGIQPQHF,TGTGCCAGCAAGGGCTCAGGGATTCAGCCCCAGCATTTT
.,.,TRBJ2-1,TRBV19,CASSRDEGPLYNEQFF,TGTGCCAGTAGCCGAGATGAGGGTCCCCTATACAATGAGCAGTTCTTC
.,.,TRBJ2-5,TRBV28,CASTEPNAVETQYF,TGTGCCAGCACCGAGCCAAACGCTGTGGAGACCCAGTACTTC
.,.,TRBJ1-1,TRBV15,CATSRSDGRPNTEAFF,TGTGCCACCAGCAGATCGGACGGGAGACCGAACACTGAAGCTTTCTTT
TRBD2,.,TRBJ2-2,TRBV5-1,CASSLGLAGGVTGELFF,TGCGCCAGCAGCTTGGGACTAGCGGGAGGAGTCACCGGGGAGCTGTTTTTT
TRBD1,.,TRBJ2-7,TRBV7-9,CASSIGQGTGEQYF,TGTGCCAGCAGCATTGGACAGGGGACTGGCGAGCAGTACTTC
TRBD1,.,TRBJ2-7,TRBV4-2,CASSQDWDSLTYEQYF,TGTGCCAGCAGCCAAGATTGGGACAGTCTAACCTACGAGCAGTACTTC
TRBD1,.,TRBJ1-5,TRBV19,CASAGTGNQPQHF,TGTGCCAGTGCCGGGACAGGCAATCAGCCCCAGCATTTT
.,few,TRBJ2-1,TRBV4-2,CASSPQMGVDNEQFF,TGTGCCAGCAGCCCGCAAATGGGAGTTGACAATGAGCAGTTCTTC
.,.,TRBJ2-2,TRBV5-1,CASSSGSNTGELFF,TGCGCCAGCAGCAGCGGGTCCAACACCGGGGAGCTGTTTTTT
.,.,TRBJ1-5,TRBV28,CASRKGNQPQHF,TGTGCCAGCAGGAAGGGGAATCAGCCCCAGCATTTT
TRBD1,once,TRBJ1-4,TRBV7-9,CASRPGTGAANEKLFF,TGTGCCAGCAGACCCGGGACAGGGGCGGCTAATGAAAAACTGTTTTTT
.,.,TRBJ1-3,TRBV6-1,CAAWPGWGNTIYF,TGTGCCGCCTGGCCCGGGTGGGGAAACACCATATATTTT
TRBD1,.,TRBJ1-2,TRBV27,CASSSEVGQGSNYGYTF,TGTGCCAGCAGTTCCGAAGTGGGACAGGGGAGCAACTATGGCTACACCTTC
TRBD2,.,TRBJ2-7,TRBV13,CASSGSSSGVNEQYF,TGTGCCAGCAGCGGGTCGTCTAGCGGGGTTAACGAGCAGTACTTC
TRBD2,.,TRBJ2-5,TRBV11-3,CASSRTSGQETQYF,TGTGCCAGCAGCAGGACTAGCGGTCAAGAGACCCAGTACTTC
.,.,TRBJ1-2,TRBV7-2,CASSLGPLEGYTF,TGTGCCAGCAGCTTAGGGCCCCTGGAGGGCTACACCTTC
.,.,TRBJ1-3,TRBV19,CASSIGQAPGNTIYF,TGTGCCAGTAGTATAGGACAGGCCCCGGGAAACACCATATATTTT
.,.,TRBJ2-7,TRBV7-2,CASSPRDFSYEQYF,TGTGCCAGCAGCCCCCGGGACTTCTCCTACGAGCAGTACTTC
.,.,TRBJ2-6,TRBV27,CASSLKGRVYSGANVLTF,TGTGCCAGCAGTTTAAAGGGCAGGGTTTACTCTGGGGCCAACGTCCTGACTTTC
.,.,TRBJ1-1,TRBV30,CAEKPGFMTEAFF,TGTGCTGAAAAGCCGGGGTTCATGACTGAAGCTTTCTTT
.,.,TRBJ2-1,TRBV7-2,CASSAATRDEQFF,TGTGCCAGCAGCGCAGCTACTAGAGATGAGCAGTTCTTC
.,.,TRBJ2-3,TRBV6-4,CASSREFADTQYF,TGTGCCAGTAGCCGGGAGTTTGCAGATACGCAGTATTTT
TRBD2,.,TRBJ2-1,TRBV9,CASSVQGGYYNEQFF,TGTGCCAGCAGCGTACAGGGAGGGTACTACAATGAGCAGTTCTTC
.,.,TRBJ2-1,TRBV7-9,CASRTGTHDNEQFF,TGTGCCAGCAGGACCGGGACTCACGACAATGAGCAGTTCTTC
.,.,TRBJ2-7,TRBV5-5,CASSSAGLPYEQYF,TGTGCCAGCAGCTCGGCAGGTTTACCCTACGAGCAGTACTTC